Below, one T cell receptor beta chain is given with its context. The data were produced by immunoSEQ multiplex PCR, yet TCRdb's version contains in-frame clones alone and is incomplete. The sample shows roughly 51,000 clones, 86% of them seen only once. These data belong to a study of blood T cell repertoires in COVID-19. Turning to the study itself: From the United States, Italy and Spain came samples of acute and convalescent COVID-19.

The ends were cut back, 5 bases at V and 6 bases at J, with 11 bases in the middle. There are 13 residues in the CDR3. The V gene's germline CDR1 is SNHLY and CDR2 FYNNEI. Source material: peripheral blood. The TCR was taken from a woman older than 75 with acute or convalescent COVID-19. V gene TRBV2 combines with J gene TRBJ1-5; possibly TRBD1 for D (5 bases). CDR3 bases: TGTGCCAGCAGTTGGGACGGGAGTCAGCCCCAGCATTTT. Translated, it gives CASSWDGSQPQHF.